This T cell receptor beta chain was retrieved from a study of blood T cells in healthy people across ages. General study points: Unsorted PBMC material precluded a definitive naive versus antigen-experienced comparison.

It was with a sample-barcoded 5' primer and a J-beta primer mix that a second PCR of about 6 to 11 cycles was run. Individual samples furnished no less than 3 million CDR3-containing paired-end reads apiece. TCRdb itself ran the 5' RACE reads through MiXCR, one entry per CDR3 protein. The sample holds roughly 800,000 distinct CDR3 sequences; 58% are singletons and the top ten take around 20%. A word on this clonotype: Its antigen remains unidentified.

V gave up 5 bases and J gave up 6 bases, with 14 bases separating them. There are 14 residues in the CDR3. Germline CDR1 MNHEY, CDR2 SVGAGI. Sequenced sample: blood. The chain couples TRBV6-5 to TRBJ2-4; D remains ambiguous. The origin of this receptor is a young man in good health. The chain's CDR3 is CASSTGRAGNIQYF. CDR3 in DNA: TGTGCCAGCAGTACCGGAAGAGCCGGAAACATTCAGTACTTC.